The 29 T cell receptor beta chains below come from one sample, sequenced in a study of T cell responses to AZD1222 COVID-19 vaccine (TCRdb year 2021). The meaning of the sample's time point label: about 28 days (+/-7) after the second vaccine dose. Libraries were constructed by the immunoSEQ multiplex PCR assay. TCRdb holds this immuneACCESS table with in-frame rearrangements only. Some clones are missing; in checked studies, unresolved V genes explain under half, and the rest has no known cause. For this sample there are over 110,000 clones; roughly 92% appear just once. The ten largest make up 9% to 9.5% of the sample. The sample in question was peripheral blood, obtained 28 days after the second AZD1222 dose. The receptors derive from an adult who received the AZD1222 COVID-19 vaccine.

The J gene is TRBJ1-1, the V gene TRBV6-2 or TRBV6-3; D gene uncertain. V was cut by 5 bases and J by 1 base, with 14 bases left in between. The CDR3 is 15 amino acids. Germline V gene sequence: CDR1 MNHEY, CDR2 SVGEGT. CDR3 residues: CASSLGGVPNTEAFF. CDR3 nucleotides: TGTGCCAGCAGTCTCGGTGGGGTACCGAACACTGAAGCTTTCTTT.

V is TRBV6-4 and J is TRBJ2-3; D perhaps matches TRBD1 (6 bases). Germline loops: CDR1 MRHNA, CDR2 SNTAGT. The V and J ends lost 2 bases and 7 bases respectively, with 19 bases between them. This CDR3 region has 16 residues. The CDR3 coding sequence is TGTGCCAGCAGTGACACCGGGCCAGAAGGGGGAAATACGCAGTATTTT. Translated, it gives CASSDTGPEGGNTQYF.

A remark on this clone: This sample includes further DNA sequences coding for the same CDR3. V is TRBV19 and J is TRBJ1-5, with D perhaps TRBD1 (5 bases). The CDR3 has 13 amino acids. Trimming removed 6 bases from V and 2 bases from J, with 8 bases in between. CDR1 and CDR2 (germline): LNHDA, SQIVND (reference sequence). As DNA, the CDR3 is TGTGCCAGTAGACAGGCCGGCAATCAGCCCCAGCATTTT. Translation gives CASRQAGNQPQHF.

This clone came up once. The CDR3 sequence is CASSANRLAGGGTGELFF. CDR3 in DNA: TGTGCCAGCAGCGCAAACCGACTAGCCGGGGGCGGAACCGGGGAGCTGTTTTTT. The rearrangement links TRBV9 to TRBJ2-2; D might be TRBD2 (7 bases). The CDR3 sequence is 18 residues long. V shed 3 bases and J shed 5 bases, with 23 bases lying between them. Germline CDR1 is SGDLS and CDR2 is YYNGEE. The variable domain in full, with the rest retrieved from reference TRBV9 and TRBJ2-2, is DSGVTQTPKHLITATGQRVTLRCSPRSGDLSVYWYQQSLDQGLQFLIQYYNGEERAKGNILERFSAQQFPDLHSELNLSSLELGDSALYFCASSANRLAGGGTGELFFGEGSRLTVL.

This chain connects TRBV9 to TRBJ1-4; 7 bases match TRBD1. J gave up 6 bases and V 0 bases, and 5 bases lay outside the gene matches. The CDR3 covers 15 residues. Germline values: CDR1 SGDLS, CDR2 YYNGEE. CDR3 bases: TGTGCCAGCAGCGTAGGGGGGACAGCGTATGAAAAACTGTTTTTT. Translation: CASSVGGTAYEKLFF.

The CDR3 protein is CASSLSWESGNTIYF. The CDR3 coding sequence is TGTGCCAGCAGCTTGTCTTGGGAATCTGGAAACACCATATATTTT. The chain is built from TRBV5-4 and TRBJ1-3, with D unclear. Germline CDR1 SGHNT, CDR2 YYREEE (reference sequence). V was shortened by 1 base and J by 1 base, with 9 bases between the two germline ends. CDR3 length: 15 amino acids. Based on the CDR3 plus reference TRBV5-4 and TRBJ1-3, the full variable domain is ETGVTQSPTHLIKTRGQQVTLRCSSQSGHNTVSWYQQALGQGPQFIFQYYREEENGRGNFPPRFSGLQFPNYSSELNVNALELDDSALYLCASSLSWESGNTIYFGEGSWLTVV.

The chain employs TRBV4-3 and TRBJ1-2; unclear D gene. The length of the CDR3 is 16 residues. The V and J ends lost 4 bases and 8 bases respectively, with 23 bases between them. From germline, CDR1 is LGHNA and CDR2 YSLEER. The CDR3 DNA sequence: TGCGCCAGCAGCCCCGATCTAGACACCCTCCTGGAGGGCTACACCTTC. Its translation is CASSPDLDTLLEGYTF.

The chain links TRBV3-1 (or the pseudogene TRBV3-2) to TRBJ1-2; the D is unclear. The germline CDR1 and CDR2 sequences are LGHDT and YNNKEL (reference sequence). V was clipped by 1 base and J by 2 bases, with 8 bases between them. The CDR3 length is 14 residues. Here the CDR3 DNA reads TGTGCCAGCAGCCAAGGGGGATCAAACTATGGCTACACCTTC. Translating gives CASSQGGSNYGYTF.

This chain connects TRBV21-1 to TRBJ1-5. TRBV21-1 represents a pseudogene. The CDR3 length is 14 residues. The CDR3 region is CASSKRGLHQPQHF. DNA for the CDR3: TGTGCCAGCAGCAAACGGGGGTTACATCAGCCCCAGCATTTT.

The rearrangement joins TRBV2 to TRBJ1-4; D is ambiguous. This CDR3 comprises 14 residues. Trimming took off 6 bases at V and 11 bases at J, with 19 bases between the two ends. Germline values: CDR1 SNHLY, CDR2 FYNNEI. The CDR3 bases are TGTGCCAGCAGAGTTGATAACCCGAGAGACAAACTGTTTTTT. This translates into CASRVDNPRDKLFF.

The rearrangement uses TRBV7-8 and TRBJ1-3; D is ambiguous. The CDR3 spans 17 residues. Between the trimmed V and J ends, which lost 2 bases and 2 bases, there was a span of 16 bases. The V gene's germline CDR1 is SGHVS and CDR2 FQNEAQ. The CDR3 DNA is TGTGCCAGCAGCTTAATGGTCCGGGGAAGTGCTGGAAACACCATATATTTT. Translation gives CASSLMVRGSAGNTIYF. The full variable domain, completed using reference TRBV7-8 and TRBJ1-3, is GAGVSQSPRYKVAKRGQDVALRCDPISGHVSLFWYQQALGQGPEFLTYFQNEAQLDKSGLPSDRFFAERPEGSVSTLKIQRTQQEDSAVYLCASSLMVRGSAGNTIYFGEGSWLTVV.

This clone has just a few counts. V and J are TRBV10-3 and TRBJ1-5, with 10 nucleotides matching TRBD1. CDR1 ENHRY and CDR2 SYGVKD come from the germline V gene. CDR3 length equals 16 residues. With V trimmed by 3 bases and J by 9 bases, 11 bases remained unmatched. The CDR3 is CAISDGTGASPGPQHF. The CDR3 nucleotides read TGTGCCATCAGTGATGGGACAGGGGCCTCCCCAGGGCCCCAGCATTTT.

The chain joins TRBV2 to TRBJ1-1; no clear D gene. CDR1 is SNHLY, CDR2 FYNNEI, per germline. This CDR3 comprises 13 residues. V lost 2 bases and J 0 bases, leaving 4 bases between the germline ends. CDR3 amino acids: CASSELLNTEAFF. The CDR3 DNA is TGTGCCAGCAGTGAACTCCTGAACACTGAAGCTTTCTTT.

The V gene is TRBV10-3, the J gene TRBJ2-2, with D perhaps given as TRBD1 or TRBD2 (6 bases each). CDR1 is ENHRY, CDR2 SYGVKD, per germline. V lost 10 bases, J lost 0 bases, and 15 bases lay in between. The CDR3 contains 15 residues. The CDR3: CASRGAGTNTGELFF. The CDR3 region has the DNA TGTGCCAGCAGGGGAGCGGGTACGAACACCGGGGAGCTGTTTTTT.

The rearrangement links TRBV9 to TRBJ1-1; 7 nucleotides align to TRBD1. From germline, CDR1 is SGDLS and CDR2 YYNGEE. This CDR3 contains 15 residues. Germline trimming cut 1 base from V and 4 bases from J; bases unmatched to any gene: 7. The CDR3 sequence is CASSVNRGLGTEAFF. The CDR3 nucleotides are TGTGCCAGCAGCGTAAACAGGGGACTTGGCACTGAAGCTTTCTTT.

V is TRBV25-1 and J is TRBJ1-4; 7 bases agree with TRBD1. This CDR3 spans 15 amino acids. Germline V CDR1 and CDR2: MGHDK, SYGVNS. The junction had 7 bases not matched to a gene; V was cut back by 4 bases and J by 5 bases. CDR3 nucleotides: TGTGCCAGCAGTGCTCCGGGACAGATCAATGAAAAACTGTTTTTT. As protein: CASSAPGQINEKLFF.

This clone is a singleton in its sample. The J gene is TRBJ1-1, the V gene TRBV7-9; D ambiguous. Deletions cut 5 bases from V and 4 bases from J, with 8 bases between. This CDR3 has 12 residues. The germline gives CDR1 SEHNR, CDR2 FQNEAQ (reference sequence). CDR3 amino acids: CASSRAGTEAFF. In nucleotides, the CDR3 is TGTGCCAGCAGCCGAGCGGGCACTGAAGCTTTCTTT.

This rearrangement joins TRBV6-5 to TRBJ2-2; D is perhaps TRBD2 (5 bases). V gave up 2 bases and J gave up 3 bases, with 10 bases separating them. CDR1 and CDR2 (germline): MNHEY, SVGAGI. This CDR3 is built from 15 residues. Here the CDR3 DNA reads TGTGCCAGCAGTTACCGGACTGACCACACCGGGGAGCTGTTTTTT. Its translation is CASSYRTDHTGELFF.

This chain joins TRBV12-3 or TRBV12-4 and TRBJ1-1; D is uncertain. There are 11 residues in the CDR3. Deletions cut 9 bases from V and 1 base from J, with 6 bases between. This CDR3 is CASARNTEAFF. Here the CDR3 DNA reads TGTGCCAGTGCTAGGAACACTGAAGCTTTCTTT.

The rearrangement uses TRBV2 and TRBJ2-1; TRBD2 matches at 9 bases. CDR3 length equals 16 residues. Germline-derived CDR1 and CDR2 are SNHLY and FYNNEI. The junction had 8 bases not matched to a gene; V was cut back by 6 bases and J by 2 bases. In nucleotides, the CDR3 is TGTGCCAGCAGGGCTAGCGGGGTCGTGGCCTACAATGAGCAGTTCTTC. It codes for CASRASGVVAYNEQFF.

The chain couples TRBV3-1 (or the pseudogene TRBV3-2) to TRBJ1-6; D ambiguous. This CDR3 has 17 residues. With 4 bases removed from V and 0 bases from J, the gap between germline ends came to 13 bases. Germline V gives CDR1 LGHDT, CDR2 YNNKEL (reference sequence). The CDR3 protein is CASSRYLESSYNSPLHF. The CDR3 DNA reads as TGTGCCAGCAGCCGCTACCTAGAGAGCTCCTATAATTCACCCCTCCACTTT.

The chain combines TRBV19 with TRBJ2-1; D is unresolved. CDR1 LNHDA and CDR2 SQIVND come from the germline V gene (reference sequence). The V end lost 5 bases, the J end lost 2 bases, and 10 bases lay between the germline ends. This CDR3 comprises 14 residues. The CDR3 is CASSRRSAYNEQFF. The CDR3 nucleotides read TGTGCCAGTAGTCGTCGAAGCGCCTACAATGAGCAGTTCTTC. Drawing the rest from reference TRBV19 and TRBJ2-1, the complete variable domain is DGGITQSPKYLFRKEGQNVTLSCEQNLNHDAMYWYRQDPGQGLRLIYYSQIVNDFQKGDIAEGYSVSREKKESFPLTVTSAQKNPTAFYLCASSRRSAYNEQFFGPGTRLTVL.

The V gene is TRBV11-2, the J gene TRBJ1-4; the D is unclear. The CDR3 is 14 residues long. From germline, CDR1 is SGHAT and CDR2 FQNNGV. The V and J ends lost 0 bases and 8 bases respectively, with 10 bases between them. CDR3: CASSLDTAVEKLFF. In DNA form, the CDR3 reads TGTGCCAGCAGCTTAGATACGGCGGTCGAAAAACTGTTTTTT.

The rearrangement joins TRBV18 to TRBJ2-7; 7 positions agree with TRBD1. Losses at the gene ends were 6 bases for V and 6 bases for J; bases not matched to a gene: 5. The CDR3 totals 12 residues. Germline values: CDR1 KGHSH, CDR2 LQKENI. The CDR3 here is CASSPDRAEQYV. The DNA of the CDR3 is TGTGCCAGCTCTCCCGACAGGGCCGAGCAGTACGTC.

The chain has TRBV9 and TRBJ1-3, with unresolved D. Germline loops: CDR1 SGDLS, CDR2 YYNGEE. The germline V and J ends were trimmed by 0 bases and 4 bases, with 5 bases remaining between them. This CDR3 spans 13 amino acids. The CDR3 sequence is CASSVGRGNTIYF. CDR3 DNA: TGTGCCAGCAGCGTAGGTCGCGGAAACACCATATATTTT.

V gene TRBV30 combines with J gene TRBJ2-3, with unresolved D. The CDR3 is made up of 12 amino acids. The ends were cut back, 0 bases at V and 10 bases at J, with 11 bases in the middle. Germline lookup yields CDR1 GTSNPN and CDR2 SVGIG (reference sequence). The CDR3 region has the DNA TGTGCCTGGAGTGTAGTTCCCGGTCCGCAGTATTTT. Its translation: CAWSVVPGPQYF.

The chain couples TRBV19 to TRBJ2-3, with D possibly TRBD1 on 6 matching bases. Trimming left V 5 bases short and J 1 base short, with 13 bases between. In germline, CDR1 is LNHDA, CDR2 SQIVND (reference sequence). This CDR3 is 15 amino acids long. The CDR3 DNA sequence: TGTGCCAGTAGTCAATATAAGGGGGGCACAGATACGCAGTATTTT. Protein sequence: CASSQYKGGTDTQYF.

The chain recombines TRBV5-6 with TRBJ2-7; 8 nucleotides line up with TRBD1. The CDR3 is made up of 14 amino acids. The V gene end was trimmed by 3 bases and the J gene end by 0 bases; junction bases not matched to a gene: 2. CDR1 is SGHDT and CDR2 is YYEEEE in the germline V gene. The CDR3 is CASSWDRSSYEQYV. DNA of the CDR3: TGTGCCAGCAGCTGGGACAGGAGCTCCTACGAGCAGTACGTC.

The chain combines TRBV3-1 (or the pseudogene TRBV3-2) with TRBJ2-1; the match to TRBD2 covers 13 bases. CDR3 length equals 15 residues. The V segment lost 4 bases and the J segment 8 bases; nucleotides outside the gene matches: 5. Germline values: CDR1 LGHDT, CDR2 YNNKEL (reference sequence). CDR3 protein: CASSLGLAGADEQFF. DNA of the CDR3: TGTGCCAGCAGCCTCGGACTAGCGGGAGCCGATGAGCAGTTCTTC.